This T cell receptor beta chain was found in a study of control samples from healthy donors and cancer patients. CDR3 size: 13 residues. The germline V gene has CDR1 MDHEN and CDR2 SYDVKM. V shed 7 bases and J 7 bases; nucleotides not matched to a gene: 3. Profiling relied on immunoSEQ multiplex PCR, and the TCRdb table lists in-frame clones only, not all of them. The sample yields around 75,000 clones, approximately 92% seen once. The chain uses TRBV28 and TRBJ1-4, with 10 bases that match TRBD1. The sample taken for sequencing was blood. The source of this sequence is a woman aged 60 to 75 in good health. The CDR3, as DNA: TGTGCCAGCATGACAGGGGGCAGTGAAAAACTGTTTTTT. Translated, it gives CASMTGGSEKLFF.